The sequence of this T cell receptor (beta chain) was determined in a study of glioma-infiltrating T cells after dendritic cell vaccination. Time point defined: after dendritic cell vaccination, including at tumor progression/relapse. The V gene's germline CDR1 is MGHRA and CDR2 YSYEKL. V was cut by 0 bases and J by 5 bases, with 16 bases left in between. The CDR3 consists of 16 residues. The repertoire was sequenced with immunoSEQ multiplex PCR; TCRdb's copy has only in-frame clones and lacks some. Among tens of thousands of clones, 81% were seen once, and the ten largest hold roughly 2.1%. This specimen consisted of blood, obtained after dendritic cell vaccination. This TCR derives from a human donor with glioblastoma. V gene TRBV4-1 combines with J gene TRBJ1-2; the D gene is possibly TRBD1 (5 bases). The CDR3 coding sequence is TGCGCCAGCAGCCAAGATCGGGACTCAAGCTCTTATGGCTACACCTTC. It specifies CASSQDRDSSSYGYTF.